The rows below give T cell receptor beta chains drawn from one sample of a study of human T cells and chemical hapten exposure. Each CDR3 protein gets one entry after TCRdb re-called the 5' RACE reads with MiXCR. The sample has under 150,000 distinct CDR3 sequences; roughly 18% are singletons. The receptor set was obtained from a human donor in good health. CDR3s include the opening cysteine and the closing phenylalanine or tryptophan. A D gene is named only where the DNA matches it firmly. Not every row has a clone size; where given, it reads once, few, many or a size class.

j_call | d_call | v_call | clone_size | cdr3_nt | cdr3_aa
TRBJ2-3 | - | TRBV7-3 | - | TGTGCCAGCAGCCTAACCAGAATGGATACGCAGTATTTT | CASSLTRMDTQYF
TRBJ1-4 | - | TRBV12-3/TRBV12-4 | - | TGTGCCAGCAGCCCCACGGGGGCGCGGGTGGAAAAACTGTTTTTT | CASSPTGARVEKLFF
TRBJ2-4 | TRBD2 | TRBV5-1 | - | TGCGCCAGCAGCTTGCGGGGGGAGCCCAAAAACATTCAGTACTTC | CASSLRGEPKNIQYF
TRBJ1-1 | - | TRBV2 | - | TGTGCCAGCAGTTCTCCACCGACAGAGAACACTGAAGCTTTCTTT | CASSSPPTENTEAFF
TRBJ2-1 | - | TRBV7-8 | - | TGTGCCAGCAGCTTAGCCTATCCTTGGGAGTCGGGCAATGAGCAGTTCTTC | CASSLAYPWESGNEQFF
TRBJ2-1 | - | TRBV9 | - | TGTGCCAGCAGCCCGAGACCAGCTTACAATGAGCAGTTCTTC | CASSPRPAYNEQFF
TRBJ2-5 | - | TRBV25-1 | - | TGTGCCAGCAGTGACTTCCAGGACCCTCAAGAGACCCAGTACTTC | CASSDFQDPQETQYF
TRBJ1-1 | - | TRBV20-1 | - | TGCAGTGCTAGAGGGGGCAGATCGAACACTGAAGCTTTCTTT | CSARGGRSNTEAFF
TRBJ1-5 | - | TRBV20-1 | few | TGCAGTGCTGGGCATAGCAATCAGCCCCAGCATTTT | CSAGHSNQPQHF
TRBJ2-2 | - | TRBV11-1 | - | TGTGCCAGCAGCTTCTACGGGGACCCGGGGAGGGGGGAGCTGTTTTTT | CASSFYGDPGRGELFF
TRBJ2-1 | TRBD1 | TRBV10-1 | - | TGCGCCAGCACCGCTACCATGACAGGGGGTGAACGCTGGTTCTTC | CASTATMTGGERWFF
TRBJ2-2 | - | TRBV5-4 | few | TGTGCCAGCAGGACGTCGGCTAGCGCGACAACCGGGGAGCTGTTTTTT | CASRTSASATTGELFF
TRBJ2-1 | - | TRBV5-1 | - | TGCGCCAGCAGCTTGGGTGCGAATGAGCAGTTCTTC | CASSLGANEQFF
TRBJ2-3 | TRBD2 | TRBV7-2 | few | TGTGCCAGCTCACGGACTAGCGGGAGTTGGGGTACGCAGTATTTT | CASSRTSGSWGTQYF
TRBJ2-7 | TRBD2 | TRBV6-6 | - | TGTGCCAGCAGTCCGGGACTAGCGGGAAGAAACTACGAGCAGTACTTC | CASSPGLAGRNYEQYF
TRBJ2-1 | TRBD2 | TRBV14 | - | TGTGCCAGCAGCCAATACAGACTAGCGGGAGGAAATGAGCAGTTCTTC | CASSQYRLAGGNEQFF
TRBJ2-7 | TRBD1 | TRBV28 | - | TGTGCCAGCAGCTTAGAACCGGGACAGCTGGAGCAGTACTTC | CASSLEPGQLEQYF
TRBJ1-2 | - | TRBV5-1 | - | TGCGCCAGCAGCTTGATAACGACGGATTACTATGGCTACACCTTC | CASSLITTDYYGYTF
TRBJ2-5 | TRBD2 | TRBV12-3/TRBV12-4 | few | TGTGCCAGCAGCCGCAGGGCGGGAGCCCCCCAAGAGACCCAGTACTTC | CASSRRAGAPQETQYF
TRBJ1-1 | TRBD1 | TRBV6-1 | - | TGTGCCAGCAGTTCCCTAGACAGGGGATTGAACACTGAAGCTTTCTTT | CASSSLDRGLNTEAFF
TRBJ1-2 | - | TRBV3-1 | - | TGTGCCAGCAGCCCTGCGATCCCCGAGAGGGGCTACACCTTC | CASSPAIPERGYTF
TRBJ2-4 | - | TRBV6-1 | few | TGTGCCAGCAGTGCTTTTGATTTCCGGGACAAAGAGTCCCCTGGGGGCTTC | CASSAFDFRDKESPGGF
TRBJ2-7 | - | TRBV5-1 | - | TGCGCCAGCAGCCCATCCACTAGTCCCTCCGAGCAGTACTTC | CASSPSTSPSEQYF